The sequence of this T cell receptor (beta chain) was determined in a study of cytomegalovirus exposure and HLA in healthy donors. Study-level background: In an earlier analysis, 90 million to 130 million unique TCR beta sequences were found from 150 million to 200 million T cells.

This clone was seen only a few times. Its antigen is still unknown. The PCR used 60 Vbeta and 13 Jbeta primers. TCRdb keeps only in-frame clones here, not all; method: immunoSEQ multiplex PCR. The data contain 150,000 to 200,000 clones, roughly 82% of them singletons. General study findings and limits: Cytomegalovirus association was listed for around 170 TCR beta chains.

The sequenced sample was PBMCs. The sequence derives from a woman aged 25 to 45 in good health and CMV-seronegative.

DNA of the CDR3: TGTGCCAGCAGTGTACGCAGTCCAGGTTACTCACCCCTCCACTTT. It codes for CASSVRSPGYSPLHF. The rearrangement uses TRBV27 and TRBJ1-6; D uncertain. V lost 5 bases and J 10 bases, leaving 18 bases between the germline ends. The CDR3 is 15 residues long. Germline values: CDR1 MNHEY, CDR2 SMNVEV (reference sequence).